The next 30 T cell receptor beta chains were all read from a single sample in a study of blood T cell repertoires in COVID-19. Generated by immunoSEQ multiplex PCR, the TCRdb table keeps only in-frame clones and is missing some. Among roughly 250,000 clones listed, around 80% were seen once. Sequenced input: peripheral blood. The source is a human donor in a cohort sampled during active COVID-19.

The sample holds a few counts of this clone. This chain links TRBV12-3 or TRBV12-4 with TRBJ2-1; no reliable D call. Trimming cost V 5 bases and J 6 bases, with 8 bases left between them. The CDR3 spans 12 residues. The CDR3 loop is CASSITSNEQFF. In DNA form, the CDR3 reads TGTGCCAGCAGTATAACAAGCAATGAGCAGTTCTTC.

The chain joins TRBV27 to TRBJ2-7, with TRBD1 matching over 10 bases. Germline V gene lookup returns CDR1 MNHEY and CDR2 SMNVEV (reference sequence). After removal of 6 bases from V and 0 bases from J, the junction contained 11 bases not matched to a gene. The CDR3 length is 17 residues. CDR3 amino acids: CASSRRPGQGISYEQYF. The CDR3 nucleotides are TGTGCCAGCAGCCGAAGGCCGGGACAGGGGATCTCCTACGAGCAGTACTTC.

The rearrangement uses TRBV10-2 and TRBJ1-1, with D maybe TRBD1 (6 bases). The CDR3 extends over 16 amino acids. From germline, CDR1 is WSHSY and CDR2 SAAADI. V gave up 3 bases and J gave up 6 bases, with 20 bases separating them. The CDR3 is CASSEQGYLPRPEAFF. CDR3 coding DNA: TGCGCCAGCAGTGAACAGGGCTATCTTCCGAGGCCTGAAGCTTTCTTT.

Only a few counts were recorded for this clone. The V gene is TRBV3-1 (or the pseudogene TRBV3-2), the J gene TRBJ2-7; no definite D call. CDR3 length equals 14 residues. The germline V gene has CDR1 LGHDT and CDR2 YNNKEL (reference sequence). Deletions cut 0 bases from V and 6 bases from J, with 12 bases between. The chain's CDR3 is CASSQESNQAEQYF. CDR3 bases: TGTGCCAGCAGCCAAGAGTCGAATCAGGCCGAGCAGTACTTC.

This chain links TRBV19 with TRBJ1-5; D remains ambiguous. Trimming stripped 3 bases from V and 0 bases from J, with 12 bases between. The CDR3 runs to 16 residues. Looked up from germline, CDR1 is LNHDA and CDR2 is SQIVND (reference sequence). In DNA form, the CDR3 reads TGTGCCAGTAGTATCCAAATCCAGTATAGCAATCAGCCCCAGCATTTT. This gives the protein CASSIQIQYSNQPQHF.

Only a few counts were recorded for this clone. This chain links TRBV2 with TRBJ2-7, with a tentative D call TRBD1 (6 bases). Germline loops: CDR1 SNHLY, CDR2 FYNNEI. The CDR3 has 14 residues. Trimming removed 7 bases from V and 3 bases from J, with 16 bases in between. The CDR3 protein is CASTGQNPLYEQYF. The CDR3 DNA is TGTGCCAGCACGGGACAAAATCCCCTCTACGAGCAGTACTTC. Supplemented by reference TRBV2 and TRBJ2-7, the full variable domain reads EPEVTQTPSHQVTQMGQEVILRCVPISNHLYFYWYRQILGQKVEFLVSFYNNEISEKSEIFDDQFSVERPDGSNFTLKIRSTKLEDSAMYFCASTGQNPLYEQYFGPGTRLTVT.

A word on this clone: Other nucleotide sequences in the sample specify the same CDR3. The chain recombines TRBV24-1 with TRBJ2-5; TRBD1 aligns across 11 bases. This CDR3 has 15 amino acids. The germline V gene has CDR1 KGHDR and CDR2 SFDVKD. V dropped 3 bases and J dropped 5; count of bases not matched to a gene: 4. CDR3 DNA sequence: TGTGCCACCAGTGATAGGGACAGGGGGAGGGAGACCCAGTACTTC. Encoded protein: CATSDRDRGRETQYF.

The chain recombines TRBV5-1 with TRBJ2-7; 8 positions agree with TRBD2. This CDR3 has 14 amino acids. Per germline, CDR1 SGHRS and CDR2 YFSETQ. Trimming removed 5 bases from V and 0 bases from J; junction bases left unmatched: 4. The CDR3 DNA follows: TGCGCCAGCAGAGCGGGAGATATCTCCTACGAGCAGTACTTC. Its protein is CASRAGDISYEQYF.

This clone has only one observation. The chain employs TRBV27 and TRBJ1-6; TRBD1 matches 7 bases. This CDR3 has 12 residues. J gave up 14 bases and V 5 bases, and 6 bases lay outside the gene matches. CDR1 MNHEY and CDR2 SMNVEV come from the germline V gene (reference sequence). The CDR3 is CASSGRDRSLHF. CDR3 bases: TGTGCCAGCAGTGGCCGGGACAGATCCCTCCACTTT.

The chain is built from TRBV5-5 and TRBJ1-5, with 7 bases aligning to TRBD1. CDR1 SGHKS and CDR2 YYEKEE come from the germline V gene (reference sequence). J was trimmed by 1 base and V by 4 bases; bases with no gene match: 8. The CDR3 runs to 16 residues. The CDR3: CASSPQGEWSNQPQHF. As DNA, the CDR3 is TGTGCCAGCAGCCCCCAGGGGGAATGGAGCAATCAGCCCCAGCATTTT.

This clone is a singleton in its sample. The chain is built from TRBV28 and TRBJ2-7; 9 positions match TRBD1. This CDR3 region has 16 residues. With 2 bases clipped from V and 3 bases from J, the junction kept 8 bases outside the gene matches. Germline CDR1 reads MDHEN; CDR2 reads SYDVKM. The CDR3 region has the DNA TGTGCCAGCAGTTTAAGACCGGGACAGGGTCACTACGAGCAGTACTTC. It encodes CASSLRPGQGHYEQYF.

The chain recombines TRBV5-4 with TRBJ2-3; D may be TRBD2 (6 bases). CDR3 length: 16 residues. CDR1 SGHNT and CDR2 YYREEE come from the germline V gene (reference sequence). With 3 bases removed from V and 0 bases from J, the gap between germline ends came to 14 bases. DNA for the CDR3: TGTGCCAGCAGCTGGGTGGGCGGGACTAGCACAGATACGCAGTATTTT. It codes for CASSWVGGTSTDTQYF.

This sequence joins TRBV18 and TRBJ2-5, with 14 bases fitting TRBD2. Per germline, CDR1 KGHSH and CDR2 LQKENI. The CDR3 totals 16 residues. Germline trimming cut 0 bases from V and 5 bases from J; bases unmatched to any gene: 2. The CDR3 bases are TGTGCCAGCTCACCACCGGGACTAGCGGGGGTTGAGACCCAGTACTTC. It yields the protein CASSPPGLAGVETQYF.

The chain carries TRBV10-3 and TRBJ2-2; tentative D call: TRBD2 (5 bases). The CDR3 sequence is 15 residues long. V lost 7 bases, J lost 4 bases, and 16 bases lay in between. Germline values: CDR1 ENHRY, CDR2 SYGVKD. CDR3 protein: CAINPRPGGTGELFF. The CDR3, as DNA: TGTGCCATCAATCCCAGGCCCGGAGGCACCGGGGAGCTGTTTTTT.

V is TRBV5-6 and J is TRBJ1-2, with D maybe TRBD1 (5 bases). CDR1 SGHDT and CDR2 YYEEEE come from the germline V gene. V lost 3 bases to trimming and J lost 3 bases, with 15 bases between them. The CDR3 is 15 amino acids. CDR3 nucleotide sequence: TGTGCCAGCAGCTATCCGCTTCTGGGGCACTATGGCTACACCTTC. Protein: CASSYPLLGHYGYTF.

This clone was seen once. The chain uses TRBV19 and TRBJ1-4; a weak D match, TRBD1 (5 bases). The CDR3 totals 14 residues. Trimming removed 3 bases at V and 4 bases at J, with 9 bases between. From germline, CDR1 is LNHDA and CDR2 SQIVND (reference sequence). DNA of the CDR3: TGTGCCAGTAGTATGGGGGGAAGTAATGAAAAACTGTTTTTT. Translating it yields CASSMGGSNEKLFF.

J is TRBJ1-1 and V is TRBV12-3 or TRBV12-4; possible D gene TRBD1, 5 bases. The ends were cut back, 8 bases at V and 10 bases at J, with 20 bases in the middle. The CDR3 length is 13 residues. In nucleotides, the CDR3 is TGTGCCAGCTCCCCTGTAGGGGCCTTCGGAGCTTTCTTT. It specifies CASSPVGAFGAFF.

The chain employs TRBV18 and TRBJ2-7, with a possible D match to TRBD1 (5 bases). This CDR3 is 16 amino acids long. The V and J ends lost 0 bases and 0 bases respectively, with 12 bases between them. Germline loops: CDR1 KGHSH, CDR2 LQKENI. CDR3 sequence reads: CASSPPVQDHSYEQYF. CDR3 in DNA: TGTGCCAGCTCACCACCGGTACAGGACCACTCCTACGAGCAGTACTTC.

The chain combines TRBV7-2 with TRBJ2-3, with 10 bases identical to TRBD2. Looked up from germline, CDR1 is SGHTA and CDR2 is FQGNSA. The CDR3 extends over 16 amino acids. J lost 3 bases, V lost 5 bases, and 8 bases had no gene match. The CDR3 DNA reads TGTGCCAGCAGCCCGCCGCCAGCGGGAGGGACAGATACGCAGTATTTT. This codes for CASSPPPAGGTDTQYF.

The chain is built from TRBV12-3 or TRBV12-4 and TRBJ1-1; 9 nucleotides match TRBD1. Trimming removed 4 bases from V and 7 bases from J; junction bases left unmatched: 4. The CDR3 runs to 13 residues. CDR3 nucleotide sequence: TGTGCCAGCAGTTGGGAGGGACAGGGTGAAGCTTTCTTT. Translation: CASSWEGQGEAFF.

The rearrangement joins TRBV5-4 to TRBJ2-7; D call uncertain. The CDR3 is 14 residues long. Germline values: CDR1 SGHNT, CDR2 YYREEE (reference sequence). V lost 4 bases and J 6 bases, leaving 17 bases between the germline ends. CDR3 sequence reads: CASSVETVSTEQYF. The CDR3 DNA follows: TGTGCCAGCAGCGTTGAAACAGTATCCACCGAGCAGTACTTC.

This clone showed up just once. The rearrangement joins TRBV6-5 to TRBJ1-2, with D tentatively TRBD1 (6 bases). Germline V CDR1 and CDR2: MNHEY, SVGAGI. With 10 bases removed from V and 4 bases from J, the gap between germline ends came to 22 bases. The CDR3 sequence is 15 residues long. Here the CDR3 reads CATTPLAGAPYGYTF. The CDR3 bases are TGTGCCACCACCCCGCTGGCAGGGGCACCCTATGGCTACACCTTC.

The rearrangement links TRBV11-2 to TRBJ2-7, with unresolved D. The CDR3 covers 10 residues. V lost 3 bases and J lost 5, with 2 bases in between. The germline V gene has CDR1 SGHAT and CDR2 FQNNGV. This CDR3 reads CASSFDEQYF. The CDR3 DNA reads as TGTGCCAGCAGCTTCGACGAGCAGTACTTC. The full variable domain, its missing parts supplied by reference TRBV11-2 and TRBJ2-7, is EAGVAQSPRYKIIEKRQSVAFWCNPISGHATLYWYQQILGQGPKLLIQFQNNGVVDDSQLPKDRFSAERLKGVDSTLKIQPAKLEDSAVYLCASSFDEQYFGPGTRLTVT.

To note about this clone: The sample holds other DNA sequences that translate to the same CDR3. The CDR3 loop is CATSRDAGATNEKLFF. In DNA, the CDR3 is TGTGCCACCAGCAGAGACGCGGGAGCAACTAATGAAAAACTGTTTTTT. The chain employs TRBV15 and TRBJ1-4; D not resolved. The V end was cut by 0 bases, the J end by 0 bases, with 8 bases between. The CDR3 extends over 16 amino acids. Germline V gene lookup returns CDR1 LNHNV and CDR2 YYDKDF (reference sequence).

The chain recombines TRBV11-2 with TRBJ2-1; 10 nucleotides line up with TRBD2. The CDR3 has 18 amino acids. Germline V gives CDR1 SGHAT, CDR2 FQNNGV. V was clipped by 5 bases and J by 0 bases; unmatched bases: 10. The CDR3: CASSPGAGGPFSYNEQFF. The CDR3 nucleotides are TGTGCCAGCAGCCCCGGAGCGGGGGGGCCCTTCTCCTACAATGAGCAGTTCTTC.

This clone was observed a handful of times. The chain carries TRBV11-3 and TRBJ2-7; TRBD1 agrees at 7 bases. The length of the CDR3 is 12 residues. Germline values: CDR1 SGHNT, CDR2 YENEEA. V shed 5 bases, J shed 6 bases, and the junction held 4 bases outside the gene matches. The CDR3 here is CASSQTGVEQYF. DNA of the CDR3: TGTGCCAGCAGCCAAACAGGGGTCGAGCAGTACTTC.

This clone was counted a single time. The chain couples TRBV5-1 to TRBJ2-1, with D maybe TRBD2 (5 bases). Deletions cut 9 bases from V and 7 bases from J, with 17 bases between. This CDR3 is 13 amino acids long. In germline, CDR1 is SGHRS, CDR2 YFSETQ. CDR3 nucleotide sequence: TGCGCCACCGGGGATGAGCGGTTTAATGAGCAGTTCTTC. Translation gives CATGDERFNEQFF.

The V and J genes are TRBV4-1 and TRBJ2-7, with 12 bases matching TRBD2. This CDR3 spans 15 amino acids. V dropped 1 base and J dropped 6; count of bases not matched to a gene: 4. Germline V gives CDR1 MGHRA, CDR2 YSYEKL. CDR3 amino acids: CASSQAQGLAGEQYF. The CDR3 nucleotides are TGCGCCAGCAGCCAAGCCCAGGGACTAGCGGGCGAGCAGTACTTC.

The chain has TRBV27 and TRBJ2-2; 7 bases align to TRBD1. The length of the CDR3 is 14 residues. The J segment lost 4 bases and the V segment lost 5 bases, leaving 4 bases of the junction unmatched. Per the germline V gene, CDR1 is MNHEY and CDR2 is SMNVEV (reference sequence). The CDR3 DNA is TGTGCCAGCAGTCGGACAGGAGCCACCGGGGAGCTGTTTTTT. This sequence encodes CASSRTGATGELFF.

This clone was counted a few times. The chain uses TRBV7-2 and TRBJ1-2; D perhaps matches TRBD1 (5 bases). Trimming took 5 bases from V and 7 from J, leaving 17 bases between them. Germline CDR1 SGHTA, CDR2 FQGNSA. The CDR3 has 14 residues. The CDR3 sequence is CASSLYPGVGGYTF. The DNA of the CDR3 is TGTGCCAGCAGCCTCTATCCGGGGGTAGGTGGCTACACCTTC.